The next 30 T cell receptor beta chains were all read from a single sample in a study of blood T cell repertoires in COVID-19. The table came from immunoSEQ multiplex PCR; TCRdb's copy has only in-frame clones and leaves some out. The sample gives around 350,000 clones, around 87% of which show up once; about 2.9% is in the top ten. The sample comprised peripheral blood. Receptors were obtained from a human donor in a cohort sampled during active COVID-19.

V usage is TRBV5-1 and J usage is TRBJ2-7; weak D call: TRBD2 (5 bases). V lost 4 bases, J lost 0 bases, and 11 bases lay in between. The germline CDR1 and CDR2 sequences are SGHRS and YFSETQ. The length of the CDR3 is 14 residues. The CDR3 DNA sequence: TGCGCCAGCAGCACGGGGATAAGCTCCTACGAGCAGTACTTC. Translated: CASSTGISSYEQYF.

This chain links TRBV7-9 with TRBJ2-6, with TRBD1 as a possible D gene (6 bases). The CDR3 runs 17 residues. CDR1 and CDR2 (germline): SEHNR, FQNEAQ (reference sequence). V lost 4 bases and J lost 2, with 15 bases in between. The CDR3 coding sequence is TGTGCCAGCAGCTCTAACTCAGGGGACGCTGGGGCCAACGTCCTGACTTTC. Residues: CASSSNSGDAGANVLTF. Variable domain in full (rest from reference TRBV7-9 and TRBJ2-6): DTGVSQNPRHKITKRGQNVTFRCDPISEHNRLYWYRQTLGQGPEFLTYFQNEAQLEKSRLLSDRFSAERPKGSFSTLEIQRTEQGDSAMYLCASSSNSGDAGANVLTFGAGSRLTVL.

This chain connects TRBV19 to TRBJ1-4; D uncertain. The V end lost 7 bases, the J end lost 3 bases, and 6 bases lay between the germline ends. This CDR3 is built from 12 residues. Germline lookup yields CDR1 LNHDA and CDR2 SQIVND (reference sequence). The CDR3 nucleotides read TGTGCCAGTACCAGGTCTAATGAAAAACTGTTTTTT. This encodes CASTRSNEKLFF.

In its sample, this clone was seen a few times. This sequence joins TRBV15 and TRBJ2-7, with 7 bases matching TRBD1. Per germline, CDR1 LNHNV and CDR2 YYDKDF (reference sequence). J gave up 0 bases and V 2 bases, and 1 base lay outside the gene matches. The CDR3 covers 14 residues. The CDR3 sequence: CATSRTGVSYEQYF. As DNA, the CDR3 is TGTGCCACCAGCAGAACAGGGGTCTCCTACGAGCAGTACTTC.

V usage is TRBV7-3 and J usage is TRBJ1-1; no firm D call. Trimming stripped 2 bases from V and 0 bases from J, with 13 bases between. The CDR3 is 16 residues long. Germline V gene data show CDR1 as SGHTA and CDR2 as FQGTGA. This CDR3 is CASSLGPPNLNTEAFF. The CDR3 region has the DNA TGTGCCAGCAGCTTAGGCCCACCAAATCTGAACACTGAAGCTTTCTTT.

V usage is TRBV7-3 and J usage is TRBJ2-2, with D perhaps TRBD1 (6 bases). V was clipped by 5 bases and J by 3 bases, with 16 bases between them. The germline V gene has CDR1 SGHTA and CDR2 FQGTGA. The CDR3 contains 16 residues. The CDR3 DNA is TGTGCCAGCAGCCTCTTCGGGACAACCCACACCGGGGAGCTGTTTTTT. The encoded protein is CASSLFGTTHTGELFF.

The chain couples TRBV30 to TRBJ1-2, with 10 bases fitting TRBD1. V lost 5 bases, J lost 4 bases, and 10 bases stayed unmatched. The CDR3 has 15 residues. The germline V gene has CDR1 GTSNPN and CDR2 SVGIG (reference sequence). The CDR3 region has the DNA TGTGCCTGGGAAAGATTCGGGACAGGGGCCTATGGCTACACCTTC. As protein: CAWERFGTGAYGYTF.

The chain joins TRBV24-1 to TRBJ2-1, with 10 bases aligning to TRBD2. The CDR3 is 16 residues long. Germline V gene sequence: CDR1 KGHDR, CDR2 SFDVKD. J lost 2 bases, V lost 3 bases, and 3 bases had no gene match. Here the CDR3 DNA reads TGTGCCACCAGTGATCCGGGACTAGCGACCTACAATGAGCAGTTCTTC. Translating gives CATSDPGLATYNEQFF.

This chain joins TRBV5-1 and TRBJ1-2; 7 bases match TRBD1. Germline V gene data show CDR1 as SGHRS and CDR2 as YFSETQ. The ends lost 0 bases at V and 7 bases at J; junction bases unmatched: 6. CDR3 length: 14 residues. The CDR3 here is CASSLGGTEGGYTF. The CDR3 DNA sequence: TGCGCCAGCAGCTTGGGGGGGACAGAGGGTGGCTACACCTTC.

This chain uses TRBV19 with TRBJ2-1; 7 nucleotides align to TRBD2. Unmatched junction bases numbered 11, after V lost 0 bases and J lost 9 bases. Germline CDR1 reads LNHDA; CDR2 reads SQIVND (reference sequence). The CDR3 is 16 residues long. The CDR3 bases are TGTGCCAGTAGTATAGACGTCTCCGGCGGGAGATCTGAGCAGTTCTTC. Translating it yields CASSIDVSGGRSEQFF.

In its sample, this clone was seen once. This rearrangement joins TRBV5-1 to TRBJ1-1, with TRBD1 matching over 8 bases. The CDR3 totals 18 residues. Germline lookup yields CDR1 SGHRS and CDR2 YFSETQ. V dropped 4 bases and J dropped 1; count of bases not matched to a gene: 15. The CDR3 coding sequence is TGCGCCAGCAGCCAACTCGAACCGGGACAGGACCCGAACACTGAAGCTTTCTTT. It yields the protein CASSQLEPGQDPNTEAFF. The whole variable domain, remainder taken from reference TRBV5-1 and TRBJ1-1, is KAGVTQTPRYLIKTRGQQVTLSCSPISGHRSVSWYQQTPGQGLQFLFEYFSETQRNKGNFPGRFSGRQFSNSRSEMNVSTLELGDSALYLCASSQLEPGQDPNTEAFFGQGTRLTVV.

The DNA for the CDR3 is TGTGCCAGCAGTTCATATAGTACTTTGACTAGCGGGAGCCCTGCGGGTGAGCAGTTCTTC. Its translation is CASSSYSTLTSGSPAGEQFF. This sequence joins TRBV27 and TRBJ2-1, with 12 nucleotides matching TRBD2. V shed 4 bases, J shed 9 bases, and the junction held 22 bases outside the gene matches. This CDR3 spans 20 amino acids. Germline V gene data show CDR1 as MNHEY and CDR2 as SMNVEV (reference sequence).

The rearrangement uses TRBV2 and TRBJ2-2; TRBD1 agrees at 11 bases. J lost 7 bases, V lost 7 bases, and 8 bases had no gene match. Germline V gives CDR1 SNHLY, CDR2 FYNNEI. The CDR3 length is 15 residues. Written as DNA, the CDR3 is TGTGCCAGCACCGGGACAGGGGGAGGAAGCGGGGAGCTGTTTTTT. Its translation: CASTGTGGGSGELFF.

Concerning this clone: Sequence at one end of the junction differs from germline and may be a read error. V and J are TRBV7-7 and TRBJ2-5; 9 bases agree with TRBD2. CDR1 is SSHAT and CDR2 is FNYEAQ in the germline V gene (reference sequence). The CDR3 consists of 15 residues. The CDR3 loop reads CASSLGGGGQETQYF. CDR3 in DNA: TGTGCTAGCAGCTTAGGCGGGGGGGGCCAAGAGACCCAGTACTTC. The complete variable domain, with remaining parts taken from reference TRBV7-7 and TRBJ2-5, reads GAGVSQSPRYKVTKRGQDVTLRCDPISSHATLYWYQQALGQGPEFLTYFNYEAQPDKSGLPSDRFSAERPEGSISTLTIQRTEQRDSAMYRCASSLGGGGQETQYFGPGTRLLVL.

This clone was picked up one time. This chain uses TRBV7-9 with TRBJ1-6; D may be TRBD1 (5 bases). This CDR3 is 17 amino acids long. Germline CDR1 is SEHNR and CDR2 is FQNEAQ (reference sequence). Trimming removed 4 bases from V and 0 bases from J, with 13 bases in between. In DNA form, the CDR3 reads TGTGCCAGCAGCTCACGGGGGGGAAGCTCCTATAATTCACCCCTCCACTTT. Translating gives CASSSRGGSSYNSPLHF.

This clone is a singleton in its sample. The chain is built from TRBV5-4 and TRBJ2-1, with 9 bases identical to TRBD2. After removal of 0 bases from V and 6 bases from J, the junction contained 7 bases not matched to a gene. CDR1 SGHNT and CDR2 YYREEE come from the germline V gene (reference sequence). The CDR3 covers 16 residues. CDR3 protein: CASSLVGLAKLNEQFF. CDR3 bases: TGTGCCAGCAGCTTGGTAGGACTAGCGAAACTCAATGAGCAGTTCTTC. The full variable domain, with the rest looked up from reference TRBV5-4 and TRBJ2-1, is ETGVTQSPTHLIKTRGQQVTLRCSSQSGHNTVSWYQQALGQGPQFIFQYYREEENGRGNFPPRFSGLQFPNYSSELNVNALELDDSALYLCASSLVGLAKLNEQFFGPGTRLTVL.

Only a few counts were recorded for this clone. Additional DNA sequences in this sample encode the identical CDR3. The V and J genes are TRBV19 and TRBJ1-1; 7 bases are a match to TRBD1. The CDR3 spans 13 residues. The V and J ends lost 6 bases and 4 bases, in that order; junction bases with no gene match: 5. CDR1 LNHDA and CDR2 SQIVND come from the germline V gene (reference sequence). The chain's CDR3 is CASSRRGLTEAFF. CDR3 sequence (DNA): TGTGCCAGTAGCAGGAGGGGGCTCACTGAAGCTTTCTTT.

The chain links TRBV5-6 to TRBJ2-5; possibly TRBD2 for D (5 bases). The germline V gene encodes CDR1 SGHDT and CDR2 YYEEEE. V was shortened by 5 bases and J by 1 base, with 12 bases between the two germline ends. The CDR3 runs 14 residues. DNA for the CDR3: TGTGCCAGCAGAACTAGAAGTTTCCAAGAGACCCAGTACTTC. Encoded protein: CASRTRSFQETQYF.

The rearrangement links TRBV9 to TRBJ2-1; 8 bases map to TRBD2. The CDR3 runs to 17 residues. Germline trimming cut 0 bases from V and 7 bases from J; bases unmatched to any gene: 12. CDR1 and CDR2 (germline): SGDLS, YYNGEE. The CDR3 reads CASSVGPGLGVSNEQFF. For the CDR3, the DNA is TGTGCCAGCAGCGTAGGGCCGGGACTAGGGGTATCAAATGAGCAGTTCTTC.

The J gene is TRBJ2-1, the V gene TRBV24-1, with 7 positions matching TRBD1. The trim removed 2 bases at V and 13 bases at J, leaving 10 bases unmatched. The V gene's germline CDR1 is KGHDR and CDR2 SFDVKD. This CDR3 has 14 residues. The CDR3 spells CATSDSTGTVNQFF. CDR3 in DNA: TGTGCCACCAGTGATTCGACAGGGACGGTCAATCAGTTCTTC.

This chain uses TRBV5-1 with TRBJ1-4; tentatively, D is TRBD1 (6 bases). Per germline, CDR1 SGHRS and CDR2 YFSETQ. Trimming shortened V by 4 bases and J by 3 bases, and 16 bases separated the two germline ends. The CDR3 is 16 amino acids. The DNA for the CDR3 is TGCGCCAGCAGCCTCCTAGGGGGGGGCGCTAATGAAAAACTGTTTTTT. It encodes CASSLLGGGANEKLFF.

V is TRBV9 and J is TRBJ2-1; a possible D gene is TRBD2 (6 bases). CDR1 SGDLS and CDR2 YYNGEE come from the germline V gene. CDR3 length: 12 residues. V was clipped by 5 bases and J by 10 bases, with 13 bases between them. CDR3 DNA sequence: TGTGCCAGCAGTCTCGGGGGTTGGGAGCAGTTCTTC. Its protein product is CASSLGGWEQFF.

J is TRBJ2-3 and V is TRBV29-1, with TRBD2 identical over 11 bases. The CDR3 runs to 15 residues. J gave up 5 bases and V 6 bases, and 10 bases lay outside the gene matches. Germline V gene lookup returns CDR1 SQVTM and CDR2 ANQGSEA. CDR3 coding DNA: TGCAGCGTGGCCGTAACTAGCGGGAGAGTAGATACGCAGTATTTT. Amino acids: CSVAVTSGRVDTQYF.

The chain recombines TRBV6-5 with TRBJ1-4, with 11 bases lining up with TRBD1. Trimming at V came to 8 bases and at J to 8 bases, leaving 10 bases not matched to a gene. Germline CDR1 is MNHEY and CDR2 is SVGAGI. This CDR3 region has 15 residues. In DNA, the CDR3 is TGTGCCAGCGGGACAGGGGGATGGATTGGGGAAAAACTGTTTTTT. Protein product: CASGTGGWIGEKLFF.

The chain carries TRBV28 and TRBJ1-1; D is undetermined. This CDR3 is 15 amino acids long. The V end lost 6 bases, the J end lost 2 bases, and 16 bases lay between the germline ends. Germline CDR1 reads MDHEN; CDR2 reads SYDVKM. In DNA, the CDR3 is TGTGCCAGCAGGCCCGGGAGGGCGGTTAACACTGAAGCTTTCTTT. Translating gives CASRPGRAVNTEAFF.

This rearrangement joins TRBV2 to TRBJ1-2; D might be TRBD1 (5 bases). The CDR3 is 14 residues long. Germline loops: CDR1 SNHLY, CDR2 FYNNEI. V was shortened by 1 base and J by 7 bases, with 13 bases between the two germline ends. Written as DNA, the CDR3 is TGTGCCAGCAGTGAAGGGGGGGGAATTGGTGGCTACACCTTC. It yields the protein CASSEGGGIGGYTF.

This chain joins TRBV29-1 and TRBJ1-2; D ambiguous. V lost 5 bases to trimming and J lost 2 bases, with 6 bases between them. CDR3 length: 11 residues. CDR1 is SQVTM, CDR2 ANQGSEA, per germline. Here the CDR3 reads CSVRVNYGYTF. The CDR3 bases are TGCAGCGTTCGAGTCAACTATGGCTACACCTTC. Looking up the rest from reference TRBV29-1 and TRBJ1-2 gives the full variable domain: SAVISQKPSRDICQRGTSLTIQCQVDSQVTMMFWYRQQPGQSLTLIATANQGSEATYESGFVIDKFPISRPNLTFSTLTVSNMSPEDSSIYLCSVRVNYGYTFGSGTRLTVV.

The chain combines TRBV9 with TRBJ1-2; the match to TRBD1 covers 7 bases. Looked up from germline, CDR1 is SGDLS and CDR2 is YYNGEE. The V gene end was trimmed by 0 bases and the J gene end by 4 bases; junction bases not matched to a gene: 6. The CDR3 sequence is 15 residues long. CDR3 in DNA: TGTGCCAGCAGCGTAGGTATAGGGGGCGGCTATGGCTACACCTTC. Protein: CASSVGIGGGYGYTF.

The gene calls are TRBV18 and TRBJ2-1; 15 bases align to TRBD2. V lost 6 bases, J lost 3 bases, and 6 bases stayed unmatched. Per the germline V gene, CDR1 is KGHSH and CDR2 is LQKENI. This CDR3 has 17 amino acids. CDR3 region: CASSLWTSGGGYNEQFF. The CDR3 coding sequence is TGTGCCAGCTCCCTATGGACTAGCGGGGGGGGCTACAATGAGCAGTTCTTC.

This clone has just one count. The rearrangement uses TRBV30 and TRBJ2-1; maybe TRBD2 (5 bases). Trimming left V 0 bases short and J 2 bases short, with 14 bases between. The CDR3 has 16 residues. Per germline, CDR1 GTSNPN and CDR2 SVGIG (reference sequence). In DNA, the CDR3 is TGTGCCTGGAGTGTACTGGGAGAGATGGCCTACAATGAGCAGTTCTTC. This translates into CAWSVLGEMAYNEQFF. Using reference TRBV30 and TRBJ2-1 for the parts outside the CDR3, the full variable domain is SQTIHQWPATLVQPVGSPLSLECTVEGTSNPNLYWYRQAAGRGLQLLFYSVGIGQISSEVPQNLSASRPQDRQFILSSKKLLLSDSGFYLCAWSVLGEMAYNEQFFGPGTRLTVL.